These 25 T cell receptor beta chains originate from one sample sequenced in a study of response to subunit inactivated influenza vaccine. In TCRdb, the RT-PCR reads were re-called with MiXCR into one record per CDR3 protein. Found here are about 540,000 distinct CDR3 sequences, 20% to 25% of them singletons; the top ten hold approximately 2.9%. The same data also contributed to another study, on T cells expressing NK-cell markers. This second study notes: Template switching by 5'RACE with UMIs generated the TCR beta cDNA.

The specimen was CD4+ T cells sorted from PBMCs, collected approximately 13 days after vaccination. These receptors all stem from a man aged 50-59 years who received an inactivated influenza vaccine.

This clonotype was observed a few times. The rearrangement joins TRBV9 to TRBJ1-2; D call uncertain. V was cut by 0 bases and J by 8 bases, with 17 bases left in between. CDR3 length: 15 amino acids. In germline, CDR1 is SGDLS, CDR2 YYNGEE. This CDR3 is CASSVDSQFLVGYTF. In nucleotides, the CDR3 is TGTGCCAGCAGCGTAGACTCCCAGTTCTTAGTCGGCTACACCTTC. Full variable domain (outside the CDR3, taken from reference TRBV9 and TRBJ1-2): DSGVTQTPKHLITATGQRVTLRCSPRSGDLSVYWYQQSLDQGLQFLIQYYNGEERAKGNILERFSAQQFPDLHSELNLSSLELGDSALYFCASSVDSQFLVGYTFGSGTRLTVV.

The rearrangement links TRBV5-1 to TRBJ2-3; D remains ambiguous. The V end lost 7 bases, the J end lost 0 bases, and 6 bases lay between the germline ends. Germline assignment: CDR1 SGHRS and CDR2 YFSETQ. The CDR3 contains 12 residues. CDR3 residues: CASGTSTDTQYF. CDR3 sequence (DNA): TGCGCCAGCGGAACTAGCACAGATACGCAGTATTTT.

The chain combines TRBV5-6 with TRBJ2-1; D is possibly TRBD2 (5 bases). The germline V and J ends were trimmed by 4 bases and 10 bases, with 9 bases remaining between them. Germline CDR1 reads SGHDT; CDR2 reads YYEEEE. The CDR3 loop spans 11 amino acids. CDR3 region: CASSLVAEQFF. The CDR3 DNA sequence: TGTGCCAGCAGCCTAGTAGCGGAGCAGTTCTTC.

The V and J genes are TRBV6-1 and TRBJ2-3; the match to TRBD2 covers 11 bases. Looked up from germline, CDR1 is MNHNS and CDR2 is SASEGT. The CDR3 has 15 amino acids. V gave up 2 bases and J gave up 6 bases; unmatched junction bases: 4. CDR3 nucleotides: TGTGCCAGCAGTGAATTTGCTAGCGGGAGGGATACGCAGTATTTT. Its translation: CASSEFASGRDTQYF.

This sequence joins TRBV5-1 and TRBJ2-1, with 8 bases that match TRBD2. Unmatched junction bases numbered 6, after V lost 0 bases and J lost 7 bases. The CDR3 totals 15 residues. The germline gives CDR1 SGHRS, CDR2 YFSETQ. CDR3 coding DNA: TGCGCCAGCAGCTTGGCCCAGCGGGAGTATAATGAGCAGTTCTTC. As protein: CASSLAQREYNEQFF.

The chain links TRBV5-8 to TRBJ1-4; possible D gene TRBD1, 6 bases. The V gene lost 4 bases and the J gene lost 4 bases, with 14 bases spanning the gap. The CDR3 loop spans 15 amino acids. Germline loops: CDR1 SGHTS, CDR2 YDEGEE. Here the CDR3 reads CASSARGANNEKLFF. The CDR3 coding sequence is TGTGCCAGCAGCGCCAGGGGCGCCAATAATGAAAAACTGTTTTTT.

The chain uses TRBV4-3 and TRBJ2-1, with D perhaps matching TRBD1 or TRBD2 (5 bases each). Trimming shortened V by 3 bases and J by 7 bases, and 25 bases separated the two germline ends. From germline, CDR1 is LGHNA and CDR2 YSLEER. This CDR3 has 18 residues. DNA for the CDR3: TGCGCCAGCAGCCACCTACTAGAAACGCGTACAGGAATTAATGAGCAGTTCTTC. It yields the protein CASSHLLETRTGINEQFF.

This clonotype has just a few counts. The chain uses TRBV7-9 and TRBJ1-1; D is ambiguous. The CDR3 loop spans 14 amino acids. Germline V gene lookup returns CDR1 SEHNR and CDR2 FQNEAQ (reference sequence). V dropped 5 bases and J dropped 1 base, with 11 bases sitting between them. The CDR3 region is CASSAHVSNTEAFF. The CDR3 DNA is TGTGCCAGCAGCGCGCATGTATCGAACACTGAAGCTTTCTTT.

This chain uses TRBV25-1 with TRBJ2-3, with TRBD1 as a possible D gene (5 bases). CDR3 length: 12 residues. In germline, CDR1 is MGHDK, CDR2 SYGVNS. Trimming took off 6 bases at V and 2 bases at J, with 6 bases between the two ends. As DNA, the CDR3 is TGTGCCAGCAGGGACATCACAGATACGCAGTATTTT. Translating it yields CASRDITDTQYF.

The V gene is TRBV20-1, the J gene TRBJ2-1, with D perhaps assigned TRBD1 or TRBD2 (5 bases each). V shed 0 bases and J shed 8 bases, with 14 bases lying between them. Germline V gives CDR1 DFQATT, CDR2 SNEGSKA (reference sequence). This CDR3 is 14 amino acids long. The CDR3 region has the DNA TGCAGTGCTAGAGATGAGAGGGGTTGGGATGAGCAGTTCTTC. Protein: CSARDERGWDEQFF.

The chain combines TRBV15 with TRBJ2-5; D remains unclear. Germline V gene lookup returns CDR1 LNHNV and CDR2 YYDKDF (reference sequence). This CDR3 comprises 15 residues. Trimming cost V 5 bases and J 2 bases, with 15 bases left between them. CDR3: CATSPRLGHQETQYF. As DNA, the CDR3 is TGTGCCACCAGCCCTCGTCTAGGGCATCAAGAGACCCAGTACTTC.

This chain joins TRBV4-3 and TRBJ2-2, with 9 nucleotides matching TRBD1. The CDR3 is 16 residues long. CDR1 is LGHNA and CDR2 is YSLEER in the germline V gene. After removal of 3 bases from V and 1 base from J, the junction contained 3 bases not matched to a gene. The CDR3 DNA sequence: TGCGCCAGCAGCCAGAAGACAGGGGGGAACACCGGGGAGCTGTTTTTT. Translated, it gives CASSQKTGGNTGELFF.

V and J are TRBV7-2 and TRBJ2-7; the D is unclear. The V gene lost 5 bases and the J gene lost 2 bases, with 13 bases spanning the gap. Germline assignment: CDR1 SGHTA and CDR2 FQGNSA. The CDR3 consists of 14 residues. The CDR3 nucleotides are TGTGCCAGCAGCCCAGCCCTAGTACCCTACGAGCAGTACTTC. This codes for CASSPALVPYEQYF.

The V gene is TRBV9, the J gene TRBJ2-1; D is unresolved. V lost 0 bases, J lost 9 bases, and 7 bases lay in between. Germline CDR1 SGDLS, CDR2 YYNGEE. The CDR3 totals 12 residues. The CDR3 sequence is CASSVVDGEQFF. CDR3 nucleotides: TGTGCCAGCAGCGTAGTAGACGGTGAGCAGTTCTTC.

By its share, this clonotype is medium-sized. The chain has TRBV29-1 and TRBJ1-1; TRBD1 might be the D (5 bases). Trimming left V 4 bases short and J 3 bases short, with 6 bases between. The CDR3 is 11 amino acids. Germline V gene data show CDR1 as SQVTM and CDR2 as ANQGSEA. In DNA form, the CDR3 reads TGCAGCGTTGTCAGGGACACTGAAGCTTTCTTT. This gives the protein CSVVRDTEAFF.

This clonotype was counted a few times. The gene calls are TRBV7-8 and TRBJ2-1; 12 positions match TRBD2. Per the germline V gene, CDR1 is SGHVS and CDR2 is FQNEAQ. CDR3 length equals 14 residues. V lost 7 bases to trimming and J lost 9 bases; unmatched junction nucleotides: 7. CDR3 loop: CASIPSGRAGEQFF. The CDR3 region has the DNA TGTGCCAGCATCCCTAGCGGGAGGGCCGGTGAGCAGTTCTTC.

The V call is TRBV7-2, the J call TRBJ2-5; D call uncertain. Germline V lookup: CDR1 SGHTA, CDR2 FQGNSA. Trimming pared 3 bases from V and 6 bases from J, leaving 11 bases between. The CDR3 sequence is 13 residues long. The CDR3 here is CASSFPLLKTQYF. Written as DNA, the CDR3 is TGTGCCAGCAGCTTCCCTCTTCTGAAGACCCAGTACTTC.

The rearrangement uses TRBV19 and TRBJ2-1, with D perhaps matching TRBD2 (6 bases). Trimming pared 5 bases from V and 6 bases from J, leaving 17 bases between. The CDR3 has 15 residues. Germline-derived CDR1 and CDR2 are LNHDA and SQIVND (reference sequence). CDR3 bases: TGTGCCAGTAGTGACCAAGGACTACACCTCAATGAGCAGTTCTTC. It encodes CASSDQGLHLNEQFF.

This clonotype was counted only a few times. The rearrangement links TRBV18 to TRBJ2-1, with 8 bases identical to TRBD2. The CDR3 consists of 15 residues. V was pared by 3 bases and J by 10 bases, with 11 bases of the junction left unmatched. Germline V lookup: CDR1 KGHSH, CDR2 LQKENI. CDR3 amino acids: CASSPQSGTRDEQFF. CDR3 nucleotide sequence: TGTGCCAGCTCACCGCAATCCGGGACTAGGGACGAGCAGTTCTTC.

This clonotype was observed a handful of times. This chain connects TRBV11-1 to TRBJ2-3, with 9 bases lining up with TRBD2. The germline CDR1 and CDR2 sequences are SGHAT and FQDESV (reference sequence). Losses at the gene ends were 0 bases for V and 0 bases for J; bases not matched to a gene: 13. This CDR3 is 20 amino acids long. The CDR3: CASSLALPGLAIESTDTQYF. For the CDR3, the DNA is TGTGCCAGCAGCTTAGCTTTACCGGGACTAGCTATAGAGAGCACAGATACGCAGTATTTT.

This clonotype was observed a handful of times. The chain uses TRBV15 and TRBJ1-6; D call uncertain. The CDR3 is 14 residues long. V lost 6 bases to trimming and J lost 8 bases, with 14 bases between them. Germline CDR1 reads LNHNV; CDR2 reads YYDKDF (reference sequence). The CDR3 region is CATSSGPQDSPLHF. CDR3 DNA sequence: TGTGCCACCAGTTCCGGGCCCCAGGATTCACCCCTCCACTTT. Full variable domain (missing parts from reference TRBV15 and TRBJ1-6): DAMVIQNPRYQVTQFGKPVTLSCSQTLNHNVMYWYQQKSSQAPKLLFHYYDKDFNNEADTPDNFQSRRPNTSFCFLDIRSPGLGDTAMYLCATSSGPQDSPLHFGNGTRLTVT.

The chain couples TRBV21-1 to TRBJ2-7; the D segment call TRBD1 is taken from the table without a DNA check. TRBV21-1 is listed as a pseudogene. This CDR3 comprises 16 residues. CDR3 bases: TGTGCCAGCAGCGGACTTGAGGAGACAGTAGACGACGAGCAGTACTTC. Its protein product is CASSGLEETVDDEQYF.

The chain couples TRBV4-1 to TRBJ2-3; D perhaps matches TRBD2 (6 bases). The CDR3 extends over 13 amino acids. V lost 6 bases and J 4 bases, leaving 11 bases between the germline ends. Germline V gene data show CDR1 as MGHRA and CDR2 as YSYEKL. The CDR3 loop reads CASRMGEADTQYF. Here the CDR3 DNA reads TGCGCCAGCAGGATGGGGGAGGCAGATACGCAGTATTTT.

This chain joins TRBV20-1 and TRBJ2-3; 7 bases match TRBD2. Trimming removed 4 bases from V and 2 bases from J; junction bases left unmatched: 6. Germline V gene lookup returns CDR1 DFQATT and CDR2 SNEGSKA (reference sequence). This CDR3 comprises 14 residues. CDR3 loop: CSATGTTHTDTQYF. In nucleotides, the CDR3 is TGCAGTGCTACAGGGACTACCCACACAGATACGCAGTATTTT.

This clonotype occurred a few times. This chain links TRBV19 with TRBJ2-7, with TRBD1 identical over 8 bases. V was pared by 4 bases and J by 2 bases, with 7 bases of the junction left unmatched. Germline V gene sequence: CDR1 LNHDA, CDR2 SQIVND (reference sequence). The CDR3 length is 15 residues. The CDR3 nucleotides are TGTGCCAGTAGTACCGGGACAGGTATGCCCTACGAGCAGTACTTC. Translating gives CASSTGTGMPYEQYF.